This T cell receptor (beta chain) was sequenced during a study of blood T cell repertoires in COVID-19. Across the whole study: From the United States, Italy and Spain came samples of acute and convalescent COVID-19.

Germline V gene sequence: CDR1 SGHRS, CDR2 YFSETQ. This CDR3 is built from 15 residues. Trimming removed 4 bases from V and 4 bases from J, with 17 bases in between. The Seattle patients, enrolled during active infection, were followed longitudinally. As processed by the authors: Reference gene primer amplification in the assay estimated nucleated cell counts. Assay: immunoSEQ multiplex PCR; the TCRdb copy retains only in-frame clones and omits some. The D gene and trimming were derived from the DNA, and the V and J assignments and clone size from that table. Of around 400,000 clones listed, approximately 89% were seen once; the top ten hold 2.3%.

The J gene is TRBJ1-2, the V gene TRBV5-1; perhaps TRBD1 as D (6 bases). Sequencing used peripheral blood. This receptor was identified in a woman aged 55-70 years with COVID-19, enrolled during active disease. The DNA for the CDR3 is TGCGCCAGCAGCATTTCAGGGGATCGGAGCTATGGCTACACCTTC. It translates to CASSISGDRSYGYTF.